The clone carrying this T cell receptor beta chain was counted a few times. The record originates from a study of blood T cell repertoires in COVID-19. In the authors' methods: Reference gene primer amplification gave nucleated cell count estimates. Measured with immunoSEQ multiplex PCR; TCRdb has only the in-frame clones, and not every one. V, J and clone size are those of that table, while D and trimming were read from the DNA. Among around 200,000 clones listed, 88% were seen once. V was trimmed by 2 bases and J by 1 base, leaving 11 bases between them. CDR1 is LNHDA, CDR2 SQIVND, per germline (reference sequence). CDR3 length equals 15 residues.

The receptor was isolated from a man between 18 and 29 years old with active or convalescent COVID-19. Sequences were obtained from peripheral blood. The chain has TRBV19 and TRBJ1-2; D ambiguous. The CDR3 region has the DNA TGTGCCAGTAGTATACTAGCTGGCAGTAACTATGGCTACACCTTC. Translating it yields CASSILAGSNYGYTF.